Below, 24 T cell receptor beta chains from the same sample are listed, as sequenced in a study of T cell responses to AZD1222 COVID-19 vaccine. Only in-frame clones appear in the TCRdb table, and some are missing; sequencing was by immunoSEQ multiplex PCR. The sample holds about 110,000 clones, about nine tenths seen once. Material: peripheral blood, obtained on day 0 of AZD1222 vaccination. All receptors derive from an adult in good health.

This clone was seen a few times. This chain connects TRBV7-8 to TRBJ1-2; the D is unclear. Germline V gene lookup returns CDR1 SGHVS and CDR2 FQNEAQ. The CDR3 is 13 residues long. Trimming pared 0 bases from V and 7 bases from J, leaving 9 bases between. The CDR3 DNA sequence: TGTGCCAGCAGCTTAGCAGGGTCCGGTGGCTACACCTTC. Translated: CASSLAGSGGYTF.

CDR3 bases: TGTGCCATCAGCCAACAGGGGCTCGCGGAGCAGTACTTC. Amino acids: CAISQQGLAEQYF. The chain employs TRBV10-3 and TRBJ2-7; TRBD1 agrees at 7 bases. The CDR3 sequence is 13 residues long. Trimming took 6 bases from V and 7 from J; bases not matched to a gene: 9. Germline CDR1 ENHRY, CDR2 SYGVKD.

The chain couples TRBV5-4 to TRBJ1-2, with TRBD1 matching 8 bases. J gave up 8 bases and V 3 bases, and 6 bases lay outside the gene matches. The CDR3 loop spans 13 amino acids. CDR1 is SGHNT, CDR2 YYREEE, per germline (reference sequence). CDR3 amino acids: CASSSTGGNGYTF. CDR3 DNA sequence: TGTGCCAGCAGCTCAACAGGGGGAAACGGCTACACCTTC. Variable domain in full (rest from reference TRBV5-4 and TRBJ1-2): ETGVTQSPTHLIKTRGQQVTLRCSSQSGHNTVSWYQQALGQGPQFIFQYYREEENGRGNFPPRFSGLQFPNYSSELNVNALELDDSALYLCASSSTGGNGYTFGSGTRLTVV.

The J gene is TRBJ1-1, the V gene TRBV15, with D tentatively TRBD1 (5 bases). Trimming cost V 3 bases and J 5 bases, with 16 bases left between them. Looked up from germline, CDR1 is LNHNV and CDR2 is YYDKDF (reference sequence). This CDR3 is built from 15 residues. CDR3 DNA: TGTGCCACCAGCAGGGACCGGGGCCTGGCTACTGAAGCTTTCTTT. Its protein is CATSRDRGLATEAFF. The complete variable domain, with remaining parts taken from reference TRBV15 and TRBJ1-1, reads DAMVIQNPRYQVTQFGKPVTLSCSQTLNHNVMYWYQQKSSQAPKLLFHYYDKDFNNEADTPDNFQSRRPNTSFCFLDIRSPGLGDTAMYLCATSRDRGLATEAFFGQGTRLTVV.

This rearrangement joins TRBV5-1 to TRBJ1-1; no clear D. CDR1 is SGHRS, CDR2 YFSETQ, per germline. CDR3 length equals 14 residues. Between the trimmed V and J ends, which lost 3 bases and 5 bases, there was a span of 14 bases. The CDR3 reads CASSSLAGETEAFF. The CDR3 bases are TGCGCCAGCAGCTCCCTTGCGGGAGAGACTGAAGCTTTCTTT. Full variable domain (missing parts from reference TRBV5-1 and TRBJ1-1): KAGVTQTPRYLIKTRGQQVTLSCSPISGHRSVSWYQQTPGQGLQFLFEYFSETQRNKGNFPGRFSGRQFSNSRSEMNVSTLELGDSALYLCASSSLAGETEAFFGQGTRLTVV.

The rearrangement joins TRBV7-9 to TRBJ1-3; no reliable D call. Trimming cost V 4 bases and J 6 bases, with 19 bases left between them. CDR1 is SEHNR, CDR2 FQNEAQ, per germline (reference sequence). This CDR3 is 16 amino acids long. DNA of the CDR3: TGTGCCAGCAGCTCCCCCCAAAATTGGCAAGAAAACACCATATATTTT. Translated: CASSSPQNWQENTIYF.

This sequence joins TRBV27 and TRBJ2-7, with a possible D match to TRBD2 (6 bases). V lost 10 bases and J lost 0, with 19 bases in between. Germline V CDR1 and CDR2: MNHEY, SMNVEV (reference sequence). The length of the CDR3 is 15 residues. CDR3 amino acids: CATAGAGPSSYEQYF. The CDR3 DNA is TGTGCCACCGCCGGGGCGGGGCCGAGCTCCTACGAGCAGTACTTC.

The chain has TRBV5-1 and TRBJ1-2; no reliable D call. The CDR3 contains 12 residues. CDR1 is SGHRS, CDR2 YFSETQ, per germline. The V end lost 4 bases, the J end lost 1 base, and 5 bases lay between the germline ends. CDR3 bases: TGCGCCAGCAGCGCCGATAACTATGGCTACACCTTC. Translating gives CASSADNYGYTF.

V usage is TRBV5-4 and J usage is TRBJ2-3, with D unresolved. There are 14 residues in the CDR3. Trimming left V 4 bases short and J 2 bases short, with 11 bases between. Looked up from germline, CDR1 is SGHNT and CDR2 is YYREEE (reference sequence). The CDR3 protein is CASSGNGDTDTQYF. In DNA, the CDR3 is TGTGCCAGCAGCGGAAACGGAGACACAGATACGCAGTATTTT.

This clone was observed a few times. The V and J genes are TRBV2 and TRBJ1-1; no definite D call. Germline V gives CDR1 SNHLY, CDR2 FYNNEI. V was clipped by 8 bases and J by 7 bases, with 11 bases between them. The CDR3 extends over 11 amino acids. CDR3 protein: CASGSVYEAFF. The CDR3 bases are TGTGCCAGCGGCTCGGTGTATGAAGCTTTCTTT.

V is TRBV18 and J is TRBJ1-3, with no clear D. V lost 3 bases and J 4 bases, leaving 10 bases between the germline ends. This CDR3 spans 14 amino acids. Germline V gene data show CDR1 as KGHSH and CDR2 as LQKENI. This CDR3 reads CASSPQTSGNTIYF. CDR3 bases: TGTGCCAGCTCACCTCAAACCTCGGGAAACACCATATATTTT.

The gene calls are TRBV6-5 and TRBJ1-2, with D hard to call. This CDR3 is built from 12 residues. Germline CDR1 and CDR2: MNHEY and SVGAGI. Trimming shortened V by 8 bases and J by 4 bases, and 11 bases separated the two germline ends. The CDR3 spells CASEMWGYGYTF. The DNA of the CDR3 is TGTGCCAGCGAAATGTGGGGCTATGGCTACACCTTC.

The gene calls are TRBV28 and TRBJ1-1; D is ambiguous. The CDR3 runs 13 residues. From germline, CDR1 is MDHEN and CDR2 SYDVKM. Between the trimmed V and J ends, which lost 6 bases and 1 base, there was a span of 9 bases. CDR3 protein: CASSPTPNTEAFF. The CDR3 coding sequence is TGTGCCAGCAGCCCCACGCCGAACACTGAAGCTTTCTTT.

V is TRBV7-8 and J is TRBJ1-5; D is unclear. The V end was cut by 2 bases, the J end by 7 bases, with 18 bases between. Per germline, CDR1 SGHVS and CDR2 FQNEAQ. CDR3 size: 16 residues. CDR3 amino acids: CASSLWDAGRRQPQHF. CDR3 in DNA: TGTGCCAGCAGCTTATGGGATGCGGGAAGAAGACAGCCCCAGCATTTT.

The chain employs TRBV5-1 and TRBJ1-1; D possibly corresponds to TRBD1 (5 bases). Germline V gene data show CDR1 as SGHRS and CDR2 as YFSETQ. The V end lost 4 bases, the J end lost 1 base, and 17 bases lay between the germline ends. The CDR3 is 16 amino acids. The CDR3 here is CASSLDLRGANTEAFF. CDR3 DNA: TGCGCCAGCAGCCTGGACCTAAGGGGAGCGAACACTGAAGCTTTCTTT.

This chain joins TRBV3-1 (or the pseudogene TRBV3-2) and TRBJ2-2; D not resolved. Germline CDR1 is LGHDT and CDR2 is YNNKEL (reference sequence). This CDR3 is 15 amino acids long. Trimming took off 0 bases at V and 7 bases at J, with 12 bases between the two ends. The CDR3 bases are TGTGCCAGCAGCCAAGACCTCGGGCTAGGCGGGGAGCTGTTTTTT. It is translated as CASSQDLGLGGELFF.

This chain uses TRBV6-5 with TRBJ2-1, with D maybe TRBD1 (5 bases). V was shortened by 5 bases and J by 5 bases, with 13 bases between the two germline ends. This CDR3 comprises 14 residues. Germline values: CDR1 MNHEY, CDR2 SVGAGI. In nucleotides, the CDR3 is TGTGCCAGCAGTAAGAGCAGGGCGGACAATGAGCAGTTCTTC. This codes for CASSKSRADNEQFF.

This clone was detected only once. This chain joins TRBV7-8 and TRBJ1-4; perhaps TRBD1 as D (5 bases). Germline values: CDR1 SGHVS, CDR2 FQNEAQ. The CDR3 sequence is 14 residues long. The germline V and J ends were trimmed by 2 bases and 9 bases, with 13 bases remaining between them. The CDR3 sequence is CASSLSGQGKKLFF. The CDR3 nucleotides read TGTGCCAGCAGCTTATCGGGGCAGGGAAAAAAACTGTTTTTT.

This chain uses TRBV12-3 or TRBV12-4 with TRBJ1-2; D is uncertain. The CDR3 is 11 amino acids. V lost 4 bases and J lost 4, with 4 bases in between. In DNA form, the CDR3 reads TGTGCCAGCAGTTACCTCTATGGCTACACCTTC. Encoded protein: CASSYLYGYTF.

This sequence joins TRBV13 and TRBJ2-3; D perhaps matches TRBD1 (5 bases). V lost 5 bases and J lost 2, with 8 bases in between. Germline V gene sequence: CDR1 PRHDT, CDR2 FYEKMQ (reference sequence). The CDR3 covers 13 residues. DNA of the CDR3: TGTGCCAGCAGCGAGGACAACACAGATACGCAGTATTTT. It encodes CASSEDNTDTQYF.

The chain couples TRBV11-2 to TRBJ1-2, with D unresolved. CDR1 SGHAT and CDR2 FQNNGV come from the germline V gene. The CDR3 has 14 residues. V lost 5 bases, J lost 1 base, and 11 bases lay in between. The CDR3 loop is CASSPGGSNYGYTF. CDR3 DNA: TGTGCCAGCAGCCCGGGTGGCAGTAACTATGGCTACACCTTC.

The chain joins TRBV6-5 to TRBJ2-7; no reliable D call. The CDR3 has 12 amino acids. The V and J ends lost 5 bases and 3 bases respectively, with 8 bases between them. Per germline, CDR1 MNHEY and CDR2 SVGAGI. The CDR3 is CASSNYFYEQYF. The CDR3, as DNA: TGTGCCAGCAGTAATTATTTCTACGAGCAGTACTTC.

The chain combines TRBV12-3 or TRBV12-4 with TRBJ2-3, with D maybe TRBD1 (5 bases). CDR3 length: 12 residues. V lost 2 bases and J 5 bases, leaving 5 bases between the germline ends. The CDR3 region has the DNA TGTGCCAGCAGTTTAAGGGGAGATACGCAGTATTTT. It yields the protein CASSLRGDTQYF.

The chain uses TRBV19 and TRBJ2-1; D gene unclear. V was clipped by 3 bases and J by 5 bases, with 8 bases between them. The CDR3 contains 13 residues. Per germline, CDR1 LNHDA and CDR2 SQIVND (reference sequence). The CDR3 DNA reads TGTGCCAGTAGTATTTACTCTGACAATGAGCAGTTCTTC. Translation gives CASSIYSDNEQFF.